One and the same sample provided the 5 T cell receptor beta chains below, sequenced in a study of response to subunit inactivated influenza vaccine. TCRdb analysed the RT-PCR reads with MiXCR anew, one entry per CDR3 protein. The sample records hundreds of thousands of distinct CDR3 sequences, roughly 13% being singletons. The sequences come from PBMCs from blood, collected 14 to 15 days before vaccination. The origin of the receptors is a man over 45 who received an inactivated influenza vaccine.

Only a few counts were recorded for this clonotype. This chain links TRBV12-3 or TRBV12-4 with TRBJ1-1; D is unclear. This CDR3 comprises 14 residues. Deletions cut 5 bases from V and 0 bases from J, with 10 bases between. The CDR3 region has the DNA TGTGCCAGCAGTCCCGGCCCCTTGAACACTGAAGCTTTCTTT. Its translation: CASSPGPLNTEAFF.

V gene TRBV7-2 combines with J gene TRBJ2-2; the D gene is possibly TRBD1 (5 bases). Germline assignment: CDR1 SGHTA and CDR2 FQGNSA. Trimming stripped 7 bases from V and 6 bases from J, with 12 bases between. This CDR3 comprises 13 residues. This CDR3 reads CASTQLGPGELFF. The CDR3 nucleotides are TGTGCCAGCACCCAATTGGGGCCCGGGGAGCTGTTTTTT.

The chain combines TRBV7-9 with TRBJ1-1, with no clear D. This CDR3 has 16 amino acids. V was cut by 1 base and J by 1 base, with 13 bases left in between. Germline V gene lookup returns CDR1 SEHNR and CDR2 FQNEAQ (reference sequence). Here the CDR3 reads CASSLVTAYSNTEAFF. DNA of the CDR3: TGTGCCAGCAGCTTAGTGACGGCCTATTCGAACACTGAAGCTTTCTTT.

J is TRBJ2-2 and V is TRBV2; possible D gene TRBD1, 6 bases. V gave up 6 bases and J gave up 4 bases, with 18 bases separating them. Germline CDR1 reads SNHLY; CDR2 reads FYNNEI. CDR3 length equals 16 residues. The CDR3 nucleotides read TGTGCCAGCAGACAAGGGGTACAGGGTTCCACCGGGGAGCTGTTTTTT. Its translation is CASRQGVQGSTGELFF. The variable domain in full, with the rest retrieved from reference TRBV2 and TRBJ2-2, is EPEVTQTPSHQVTQMGQEVILRCVPISNHLYFYWYRQILGQKVEFLVSFYNNEISEKSEIFDDQFSVERPDGSNFTLKIRSTKLEDSAMYFCASRQGVQGSTGELFFGEGSRLTVL.

The V gene is TRBV24-1, the J gene TRBJ2-7; D could derive from TRBD1 or TRBD2 (5 bases each). Germline values: CDR1 KGHDR, CDR2 SFDVKD. Trimming left V 3 bases short and J 4 bases short, with 9 bases between. The CDR3 is 13 amino acids. The CDR3 nucleotides are TGTGCCACCAGTGATGGGGGAAGGTACGAGCAGTACTTC. It translates to CATSDGGRYEQYF.